This TCR beta chain emerged from a study of T-cell reconstitution after alpha-beta-depleted transplantation in children. With respect to this clonotype: Its cognate antigen is unknown.

The CDR3 is made up of 18 amino acids. The V and J ends lost 2 bases and 1 base respectively, with 18 bases between them. Germline assignment: CDR1 SGHRS and CDR2 YFSETQ. Study-wide findings and caveats: Some patients' high day-60 TCRbeta diversity was traced to surviving recipient T cells and thymic progenitors. Two months or so post-transplant, alpha-beta T cells reportedly derived from several hundred expanded graft clones.

Preparation of the TCRbeta library was carried out with unique molecular identifiers. TCRdb independently ran MiXCR on the PCR reads; one entry per CDR3 protein. The sample lists about 540,000 distinct CDR3 sequences; 25% to 30% were seen once. This sequence originates from a boy in the first two years of life with Wiskott-Aldrich syndrome, due to receive a stem cell transplant. The V and J genes are TRBV5-1 and TRBJ2-2; tentatively, D is TRBD2 (5 bases). This sample comprised PBMCs, obtained before TCRalphabeta/CD19-depleted stem cell transplant. This chain's CDR3 is CASSFPAKGVWNTGELFF. The CDR3 coding sequence is TGCGCCAGCAGCTTTCCCGCCAAGGGAGTATGGAACACCGGGGAGCTGTTTTTT. The whole variable domain, filled in from reference TRBV5-1 and TRBJ2-2, reads KAGVTQTPRYLIKTRGQQVTLSCSPISGHRSVSWYQQTPGQGLQFLFEYFSETQRNKGNFPGRFSGRQFSNSRSEMNVSTLELGDSALYLCASSFPAKGVWNTGELFFGEGSRLTVL.